This TCR beta chain was captured by sequencing in a study of T cell clonotyping in hematopoietic cell transplantation. Study-level points and caveats: Broader posttransplant TCR repertoire diversity was predicted by graft donor and pretransplant recipient Inverse Simpson Index values. Recipient TCR diversity dropped after transplant; expanded clonotypes rose from day 30 to 180. At the given depth, recipient repertoires were over 95% de novo clonotypes. No sorting was done, leaving CD4 and CD8 contributions mixed.

Germline V CDR1 and CDR2: MNHNY, SVGAGI (reference sequence). V was clipped by 6 bases and J by 5 bases, with 5 bases between them. The CDR3 has 12 residues. Here immunoSEQ multiplex PCR was the method, and the copy in TCRdb shows in-frame clones only, minus some. Of about 13,000 clones listed, more than 90% are singletons. About this clone: What it recognizes is unknown.

The receptor's source is a female patient aged 45-60 years who had an allogeneic stem cell transplant from an unrelated donor, so the T cells may come from the graft donor. Some clones in this sample may be carry-over from other donors' samples. The chain combines TRBV6-6 with TRBJ1-6, with no clear D. The source material was PBMCs, sampled 100 days after allogeneic stem cell transplant. The CDR3 DNA reads as TGTGCCAGCAGCTACCATAATTCACCCCTCCACTTT. This codes for CASSYHNSPLHF.